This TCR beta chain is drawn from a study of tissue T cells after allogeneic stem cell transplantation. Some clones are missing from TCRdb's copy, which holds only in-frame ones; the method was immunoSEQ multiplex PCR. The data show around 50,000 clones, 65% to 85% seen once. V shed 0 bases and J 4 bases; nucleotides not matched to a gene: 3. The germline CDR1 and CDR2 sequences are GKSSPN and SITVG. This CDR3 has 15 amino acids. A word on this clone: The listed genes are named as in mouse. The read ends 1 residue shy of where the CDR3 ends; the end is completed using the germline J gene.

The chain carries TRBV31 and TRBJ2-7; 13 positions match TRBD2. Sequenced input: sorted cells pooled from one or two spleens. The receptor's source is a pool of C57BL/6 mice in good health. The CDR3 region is CAWSLRDWGGYEQYF. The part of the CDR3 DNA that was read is TGTGCCTGGAGTCTCCGGGACTGGGGGGGGTATGAACAGTAC.